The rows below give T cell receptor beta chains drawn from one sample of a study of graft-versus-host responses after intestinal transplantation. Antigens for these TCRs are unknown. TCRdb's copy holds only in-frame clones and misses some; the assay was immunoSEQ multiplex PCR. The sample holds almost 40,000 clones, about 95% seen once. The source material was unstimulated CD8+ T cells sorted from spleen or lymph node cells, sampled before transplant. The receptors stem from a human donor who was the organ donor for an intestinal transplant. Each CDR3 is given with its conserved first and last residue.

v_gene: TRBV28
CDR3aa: CAINRGAQIETQYF

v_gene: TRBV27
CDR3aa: CASSLEVANTGELFF

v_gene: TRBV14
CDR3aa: CASSQTLTSAGEQYF

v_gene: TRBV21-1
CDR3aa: CASSKWEGGNQPQHF

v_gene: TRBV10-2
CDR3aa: CASGTSRRQETQYF

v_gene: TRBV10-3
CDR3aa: CAISESKGLVTEAFF

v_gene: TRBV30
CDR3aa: CAWRPGTSYEQYF

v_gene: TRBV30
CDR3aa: CACTTDNRVLSEAFF

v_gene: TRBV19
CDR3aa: CASSIYRENTEAFF

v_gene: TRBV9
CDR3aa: CASSRGTGGSDTQYF

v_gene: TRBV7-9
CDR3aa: CASSPKGTGRAYEQYF

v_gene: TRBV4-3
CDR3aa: CASSLSGGATDTQYF

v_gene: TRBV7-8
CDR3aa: CASSPWGVVVPGVTDTQYF

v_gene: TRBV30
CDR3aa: CAWIRERQINTEAFF

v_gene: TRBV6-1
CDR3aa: CATRFPLFQPQHF

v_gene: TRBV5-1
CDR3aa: CASSFRTGVDEQYF

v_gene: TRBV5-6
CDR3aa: CATEQPQHF

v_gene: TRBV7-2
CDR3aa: CASSSMTLAGGRTDTQYF

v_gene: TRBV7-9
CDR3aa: CASSSTGGGWTEAFF

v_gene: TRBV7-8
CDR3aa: CASSLYITQGQTYEQYF

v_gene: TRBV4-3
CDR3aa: CASSQDPVGPSYEQYF

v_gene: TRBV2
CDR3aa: CAILLGLAGGSEETQYF

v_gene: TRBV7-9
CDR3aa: CASSLVWTSGAYTQYF

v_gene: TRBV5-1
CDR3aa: CASSLAFDVGASYAFF

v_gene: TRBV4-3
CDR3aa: CASSQDLGLGSNQPQHF

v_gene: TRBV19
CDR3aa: CASSIDRAYAEAFF

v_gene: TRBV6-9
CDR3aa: CASSLLRDINYGYTF